This TCR beta chain is drawn from a study of cytomegalovirus exposure and HLA in healthy donors. Study outcomes and limitations: HLA alleles were associated with roughly 17,000 TCR beta sequences in a later analysis at 0.05 false discovery rate.

Germline V gene lookup returns CDR1 SQVTM and CDR2 ANQGSEA. Between the trimmed V and J ends, which lost 7 bases and 3 bases, there was a span of 9 bases. The CDR3 is 12 amino acids. About this clone itself: Its antigen is currently unknown.

The PCR employed 60 Vbeta primers together with 13 Jbeta primers. Method: immunoSEQ multiplex PCR; TCRdb's copy keeps in-frame clones and lacks some. This table has about 98,000 clones, about 74% appearing once. The origin of this receptor is a male donor in good health and CMV-seronegative. The chain joins TRBV29-1 to TRBJ2-2; D is perhaps TRBD1 (5 bases). The sequencing input was PBMCs. The CDR3 protein is CSGSRDTGELFF. The DNA for the CDR3 is TGCAGCGGTTCCAGGGACACCGGGGAGCTGTTTTTT.